This record covers a single TCR beta chain. The germline gives CDR1 SGHDT, CDR2 YYEEEE. The CDR3 length is 15 residues. The V end lost 2 bases, the J end lost 0 bases, and 11 bases lay between the germline ends. This sample stems from a study of control samples from healthy donors and cancer patients. The data were produced by immunoSEQ multiplex PCR, yet TCRdb's version contains in-frame clones alone and is incomplete. The table has about 58,000 clones, 90% seen once. This receptor was taken from a man aged 55 to 70 with colorectal cancer. The J gene is TRBJ2-5, the V gene TRBV5-6, with D possibly TRBD2 on 5 matching bases. The sequencing sample was made of PBMCs. Here the CDR3 reads CASSFLARDQETQYF. The CDR3 DNA sequence: TGTGCCAGCAGCTTCCTAGCTAGAGACCAAGAGACCCAGTACTTC.